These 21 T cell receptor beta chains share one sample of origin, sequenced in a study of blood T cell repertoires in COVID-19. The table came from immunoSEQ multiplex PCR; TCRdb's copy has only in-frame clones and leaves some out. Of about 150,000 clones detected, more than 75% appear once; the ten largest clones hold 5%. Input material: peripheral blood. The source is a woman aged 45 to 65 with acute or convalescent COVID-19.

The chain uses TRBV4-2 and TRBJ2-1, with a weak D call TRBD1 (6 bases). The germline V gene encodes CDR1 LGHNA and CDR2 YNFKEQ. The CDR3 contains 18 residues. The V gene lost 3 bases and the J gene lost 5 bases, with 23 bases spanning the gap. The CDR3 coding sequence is TGTGCCAGCAGCCAGTTCATAGGGGGTGACGTCTTCGACAATGAGCAGTTCTTC. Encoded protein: CASSQFIGGDVFDNEQFF.

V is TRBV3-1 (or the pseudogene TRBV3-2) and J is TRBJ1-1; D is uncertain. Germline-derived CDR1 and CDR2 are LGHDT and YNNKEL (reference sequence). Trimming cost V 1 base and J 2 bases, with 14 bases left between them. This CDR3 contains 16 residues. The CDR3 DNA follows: TGTGCCAGCAGCCAAGGAAATCCACCACAAAACACTGAAGCTTTCTTT. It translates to CASSQGNPPQNTEAFF.

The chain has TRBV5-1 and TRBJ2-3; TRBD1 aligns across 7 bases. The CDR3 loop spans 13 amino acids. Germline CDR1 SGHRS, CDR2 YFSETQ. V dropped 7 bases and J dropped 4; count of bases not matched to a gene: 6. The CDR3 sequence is CASSVQGADTQYF. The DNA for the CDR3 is TGCGCCAGCTCGGTCCAGGGGGCAGATACGCAGTATTTT.

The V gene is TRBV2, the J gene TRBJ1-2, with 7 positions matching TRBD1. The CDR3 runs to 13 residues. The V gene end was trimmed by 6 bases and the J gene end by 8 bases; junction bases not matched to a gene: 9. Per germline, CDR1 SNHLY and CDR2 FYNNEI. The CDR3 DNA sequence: TGTGCCAGCAGCCCCCAGGGGGGTGACGGCTACACCTTC. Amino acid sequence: CASSPQGGDGYTF.

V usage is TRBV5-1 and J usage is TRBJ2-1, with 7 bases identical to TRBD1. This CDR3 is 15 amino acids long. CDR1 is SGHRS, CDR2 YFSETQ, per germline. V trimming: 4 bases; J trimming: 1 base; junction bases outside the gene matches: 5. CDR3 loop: CASSLGTASYNEQFF. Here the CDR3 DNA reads TGCGCCAGCAGCCTCGGGACAGCATCCTACAATGAGCAGTTCTTC.

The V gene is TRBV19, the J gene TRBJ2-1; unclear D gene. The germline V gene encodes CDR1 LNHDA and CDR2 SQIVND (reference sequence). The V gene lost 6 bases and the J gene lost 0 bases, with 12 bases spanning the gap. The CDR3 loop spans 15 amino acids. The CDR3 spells CASRLLGSSYNEQFF. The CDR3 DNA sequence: TGTGCCAGTAGACTATTAGGCAGCTCCTACAATGAGCAGTTCTTC.

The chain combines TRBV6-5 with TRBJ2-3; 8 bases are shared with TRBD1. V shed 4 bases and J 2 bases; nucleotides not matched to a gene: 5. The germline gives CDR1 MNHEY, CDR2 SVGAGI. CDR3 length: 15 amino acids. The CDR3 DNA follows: TGTGCCAGCAGTTCACAGGGGGGATACACAGATACGCAGTATTTT. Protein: CASSSQGGYTDTQYF.

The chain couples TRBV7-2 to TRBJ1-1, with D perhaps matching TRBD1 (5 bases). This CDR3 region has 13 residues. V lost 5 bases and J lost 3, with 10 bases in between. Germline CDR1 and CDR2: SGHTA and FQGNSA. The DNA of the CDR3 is TGTGCCAGCAGCCCGACGGGGGACACTGAAGCTTTCTTT. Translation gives CASSPTGDTEAFF.

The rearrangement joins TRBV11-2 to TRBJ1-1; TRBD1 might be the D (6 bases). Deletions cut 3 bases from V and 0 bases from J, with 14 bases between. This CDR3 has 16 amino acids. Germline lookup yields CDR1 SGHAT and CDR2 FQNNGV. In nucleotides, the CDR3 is TGTGCCAGCAGCTTGTGGGCAGGGGCTATGAACACTGAAGCTTTCTTT. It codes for CASSLWAGAMNTEAFF.

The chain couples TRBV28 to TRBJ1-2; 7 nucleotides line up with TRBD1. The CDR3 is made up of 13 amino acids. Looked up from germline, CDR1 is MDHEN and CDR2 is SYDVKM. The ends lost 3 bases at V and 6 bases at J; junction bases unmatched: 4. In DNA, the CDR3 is TGTGCCAGCAGTTTCTCAGGGGGTAATGGCTACACCTTC. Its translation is CASSFSGGNGYTF.

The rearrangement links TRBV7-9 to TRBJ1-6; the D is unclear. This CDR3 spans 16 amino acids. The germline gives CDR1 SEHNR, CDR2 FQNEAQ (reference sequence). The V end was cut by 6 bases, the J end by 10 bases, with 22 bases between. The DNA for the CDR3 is TGTGCCAGCAGGTCCCTCGGTGACCAGCCAGGCTCACCCCTCCACTTT. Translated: CASRSLGDQPGSPLHF.

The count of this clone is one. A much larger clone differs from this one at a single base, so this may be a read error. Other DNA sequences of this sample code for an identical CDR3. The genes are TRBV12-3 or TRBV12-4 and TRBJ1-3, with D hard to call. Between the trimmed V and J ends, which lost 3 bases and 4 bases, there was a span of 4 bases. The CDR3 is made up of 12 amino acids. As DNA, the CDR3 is TGTGCCAGCAGTTTGCAGGGAAACACCATATATTTT. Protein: CASSLQGNTIYF.

Here the CDR3 DNA reads TGTGCCAGCAGCTCAGACAGGGTGGGCTACACCTTC. Protein: CASSSDRVGYTF. V is TRBV7-2 and J is TRBJ1-2, with 7 positions matching TRBD1. The CDR3 covers 12 residues. The V gene end was trimmed by 4 bases and the J gene end by 8 bases; junction bases not matched to a gene: 4. CDR1 and CDR2 (germline): SGHTA, FQGNSA.

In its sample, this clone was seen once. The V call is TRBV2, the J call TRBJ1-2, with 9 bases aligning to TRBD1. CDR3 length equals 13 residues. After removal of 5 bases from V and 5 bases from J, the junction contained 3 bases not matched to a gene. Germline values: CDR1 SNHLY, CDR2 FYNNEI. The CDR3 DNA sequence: TGTGCCAGCAGTTCGGGACAGGGATATGGCTACACCTTC. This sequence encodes CASSSGQGYGYTF.

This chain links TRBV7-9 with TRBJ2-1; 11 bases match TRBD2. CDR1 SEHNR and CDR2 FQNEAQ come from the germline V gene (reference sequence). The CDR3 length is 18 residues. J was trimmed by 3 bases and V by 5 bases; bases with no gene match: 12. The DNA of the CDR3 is TGTGCCAGCAGCCCCGGGACAGGAGGACTAGCGGGCTACAATGAGCAGTTCTTC. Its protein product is CASSPGTGGLAGYNEQFF.

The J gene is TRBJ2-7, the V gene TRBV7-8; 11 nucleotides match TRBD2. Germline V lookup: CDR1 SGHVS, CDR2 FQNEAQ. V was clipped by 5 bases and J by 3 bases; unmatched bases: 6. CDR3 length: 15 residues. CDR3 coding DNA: TGTGCCAGCAGCGCCCCGGGACTAGCGGACTACGAGCAGTACTTC. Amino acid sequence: CASSAPGLADYEQYF.

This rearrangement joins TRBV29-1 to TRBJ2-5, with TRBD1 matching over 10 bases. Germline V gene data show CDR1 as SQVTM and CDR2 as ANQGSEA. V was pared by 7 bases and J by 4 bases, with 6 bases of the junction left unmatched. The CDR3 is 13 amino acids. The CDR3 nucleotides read TGCAGCGCAAGACAGGGGGCAACAGAGACCCAGTACTTC. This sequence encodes CSARQGATETQYF.

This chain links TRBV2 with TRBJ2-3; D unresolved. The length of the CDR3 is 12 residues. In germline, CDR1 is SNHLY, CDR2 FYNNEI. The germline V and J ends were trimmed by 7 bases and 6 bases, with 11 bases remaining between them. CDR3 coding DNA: TGTGCCAGCACCGTGTCCCTCGATACGCAGTATTTT. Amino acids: CASTVSLDTQYF.

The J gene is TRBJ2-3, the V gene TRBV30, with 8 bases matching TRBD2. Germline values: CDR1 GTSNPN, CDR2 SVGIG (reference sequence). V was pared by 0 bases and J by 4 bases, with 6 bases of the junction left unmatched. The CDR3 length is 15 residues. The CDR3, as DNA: TGTGCCTGGAGTGTACTTAACGGGGGGGCAGATACGCAGTATTTT. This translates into CAWSVLNGGADTQYF.

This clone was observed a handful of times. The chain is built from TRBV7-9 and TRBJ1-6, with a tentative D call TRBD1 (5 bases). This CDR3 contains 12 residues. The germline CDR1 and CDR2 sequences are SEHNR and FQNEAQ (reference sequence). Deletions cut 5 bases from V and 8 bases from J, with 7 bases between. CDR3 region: CASSDSYSPLHF. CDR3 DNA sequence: TGTGCCAGCAGCGACAGTTATTCACCCCTCCACTTT. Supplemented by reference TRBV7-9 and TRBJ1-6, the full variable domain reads DTGVSQNPRHKITKRGQNVTFRCDPISEHNRLYWYRQTLGQGPEFLTYFQNEAQLEKSRLLSDRFSAERPKGSFSTLEIQRTEQGDSAMYLCASSDSYSPLHFGNGTRLTVT.

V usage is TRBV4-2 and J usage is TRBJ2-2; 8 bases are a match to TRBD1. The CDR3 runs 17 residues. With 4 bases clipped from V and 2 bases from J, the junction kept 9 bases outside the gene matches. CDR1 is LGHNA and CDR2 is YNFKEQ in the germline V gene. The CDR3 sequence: CASSRQSDRVNTGELFF. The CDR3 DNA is TGTGCCAGCAGCCGACAATCGGACAGGGTTAACACCGGGGAGCTGTTTTTT.